Below are 24 T cell receptor beta chains sequenced from a single sample in a study of monozygotic twins with inflammatory bowel disease. From the 5' RACE reads, TCRdb lists one entry per CDR3 protein and no DNA. Its table records under 350,000 distinct CDR3 sequences. Sequencing was carried out using blood. These TCRs come from a human donor with ulcerative colitis or Crohn's disease, or a healthy co-twin of an affected twin (not recorded which).

This chain uses TRBV14 with TRBJ2-3; TCRdb's D call of TRBD1 is untestable without DNA. This CDR3 comprises 16 residues. CDR1 is SGHDN, CDR2 FVKESK, per germline. CDR3 sequence reads: CASSQSAPGWSGSQYF.

V and J are TRBV7-9 and TRBJ2-1; TCRdb outputs TRBD2, but without DNA this stays unchecked. Germline CDR1 SEHNR, CDR2 FQNEAQ (reference sequence). This CDR3 spans 16 amino acids. CDR3 region: CASSQPGLAGGREQFF.

V gene TRBV5-1 combines with J gene TRBJ1-1; TCRdb's D call of TRBD1 is untestable without DNA. Germline CDR1 is SGHRS and CDR2 is YFSETQ. This CDR3 spans 17 amino acids. The CDR3: CASSIGAGGWSYTEAFF.

The genes are TRBV4-2 and TRBJ1-4; TCRdb picks TRBD1, but there is no DNA to check that call. The CDR3 extends over 17 amino acids. Germline V gives CDR1 LGHNA, CDR2 YNFKEQ. The CDR3: CASSQNLLGHRDEKLFF.

The chain uses TRBV5-1 and TRBJ2-3; TCRdb's D call, TRBD1, is unchecked because there is no DNA. Germline CDR1 and CDR2: SGHRS and YFSETQ. The CDR3 is 12 residues long. The CDR3 sequence is CASGGGTDTQYF. Full variable domain (outside the CDR3, taken from reference TRBV5-1 and TRBJ2-3): KAGVTQTPRYLIKTRGQQVTLSCSPISGHRSVSWYQQTPGQGLQFLFEYFSETQRNKGNFPGRFSGRQFSNSRSEMNVSTLELGDSALYLCASGGGTDTQYFGPGTRLTVL.

V is TRBV29-1 and J is TRBJ2-5. The germline gives CDR1 SQVTM, CDR2 ANQGSEA. CDR3 length: 12 amino acids. The CDR3 sequence: CSVEWGVETQYF.

The gene calls are TRBV7-9 and TRBJ1-5. Germline V gene data show CDR1 as SEHNR and CDR2 as FQNEAQ (reference sequence). The CDR3 is 15 residues long. The CDR3 sequence is CASSLGNSPNQPQHF. The whole variable domain, filled in from reference TRBV7-9 and TRBJ1-5, reads DTGVSQNPRHKITKRGQNVTFRCDPISEHNRLYWYRQTLGQGPEFLTYFQNEAQLEKSRLLSDRFSAERPKGSFSTLEIQRTEQGDSAMYLCASSLGNSPNQPQHFGDGTRLSIL.

The V and J genes are TRBV7-9 and TRBJ2-7; TCRdb selects TRBD2, and the lack of DNA leaves this call unchecked. CDR1 is SEHNR and CDR2 is FQNEAQ in the germline V gene (reference sequence). This CDR3 comprises 14 residues. CDR3 sequence: CASSRSGSSYEQYF.

The chain has TRBV20-1 and TRBJ2-7; TCRdb names TRBD1, which stays unverified in the absence of DNA. Germline-derived CDR1 and CDR2 are DFQATT and SNEGSKA (reference sequence). The CDR3 spans 13 residues. The CDR3 reads CSVDNPDRGEQYF.

The CDR3 here is CSAFDNDNEQFF. This sequence joins TRBV20-1 and TRBJ2-1. The length of the CDR3 is 12 residues. Germline CDR1 reads DFQATT; CDR2 reads SNEGSKA (reference sequence).

The chain recombines TRBV19 with TRBJ1-1; the TCRdb D gene call, TRBD1, has no DNA to confirm it. Per germline, CDR1 LNHDA and CDR2 SQIVND (reference sequence). CDR3 length: 13 residues. The CDR3 loop reads CASSMRQGTEAFF.

The chain carries TRBV12-3 or TRBV12-4 and TRBJ1-5. This CDR3 has 14 residues. CDR3: CASSLANSNQPQHF.

CDR3 sequence: CASSQDNYGYTF. The J gene is TRBJ1-2, the V gene TRBV4-2. Per the germline V gene, CDR1 is LGHNA and CDR2 is YNFKEQ. The CDR3 consists of 12 residues.

The chain employs TRBV5-1 and TRBJ1-5; TCRdb's D gene call, TRBD1, goes unchecked for lack of DNA. CDR1 is SGHRS, CDR2 YFSETQ, per germline. The CDR3 loop spans 15 amino acids. This CDR3 is CASSQDISSNQPQHF.

The V call is TRBV7-9, the J call TRBJ2-7. In germline, CDR1 is SEHNR, CDR2 FQNEAQ (reference sequence). The CDR3 has 11 residues. The CDR3 sequence: CASSLQAEQYF.

V gene TRBV7-2 combines with J gene TRBJ1-5. This CDR3 is 15 amino acids long. Germline V gene lookup returns CDR1 SGHTA and CDR2 FQGNSA. CDR3 loop: CASSLGQVKNQPQHF.

This chain uses TRBV27 with TRBJ2-3; the D call of TRBD1 rests on TCRdb alone, since no DNA is present to check it. Germline V CDR1 and CDR2: MNHEY, SMNVEV (reference sequence). This CDR3 has 18 amino acids. The CDR3 spells CASSPGQGVPLLTDTQYF.

V and J are TRBV7-8 and TRBJ2-3; the TRBD2 assignment by TCRdb is unverifiable without DNA. This CDR3 comprises 17 residues. In germline, CDR1 is SGHVS, CDR2 FQNEAQ. CDR3 protein: CASSFKFSGASTDTQYF. Variable domain in full (rest from reference TRBV7-8 and TRBJ2-3): GAGVSQSPRYKVAKRGQDVALRCDPISGHVSLFWYQQALGQGPEFLTYFQNEAQLDKSGLPSDRFFAERPEGSVSTLKIQRTQQEDSAVYLCASSFKFSGASTDTQYFGPGTRLTVL.

The genes are TRBV19 and TRBJ1-1; TCRdb reports TRBD1, a call that lacks DNA to check it against. The CDR3 consists of 16 residues. Germline values: CDR1 LNHDA, CDR2 SQIVND (reference sequence). CDR3 in amino acids: CASSSGGLALITEAFF.

The chain combines TRBV6-5 with TRBJ2-5. CDR3 size: 11 residues. Germline V CDR1 and CDR2: MNHEY, SVGAGI. This chain's CDR3 is CASSYSETQYF.

This rearrangement joins TRBV7-2 to TRBJ1-1. In germline, CDR1 is SGHTA, CDR2 FQGNSA. The CDR3 consists of 14 residues. CDR3 sequence reads: CASSPELLNTEAFF. The variable domain in full, with the rest retrieved from reference TRBV7-2 and TRBJ1-1, is GAGVSQSPSNKVTEKGKDVELRCDPISGHTALYWYRQSLGQGLEFLIYFQGNSAPDKSGLPSDRFSAERTGGSVSTLTIQRTQQEDSAVYLCASSPELLNTEAFFGQGTRLTVV.

CDR3 in amino acids: CASSARTGILGRGYTF. This rearrangement joins TRBV27 to TRBJ1-2; the TRBD1 assignment by TCRdb is unverifiable without DNA. This CDR3 has 16 residues. Germline loops: CDR1 MNHEY, CDR2 SMNVEV (reference sequence).

The chain uses TRBV29-1 and TRBJ1-1; TCRdb lists TRBD1, though no DNA is available to test this call. The CDR3 is 13 amino acids. Germline V gene lookup returns CDR1 SQVTM and CDR2 ANQGSEA. CDR3 in amino acids: CTVLGQANTEAFF.

The rearrangement joins TRBV20-1 to TRBJ2-7; TCRdb's D call of TRBD1 is untestable without DNA. Germline V CDR1 and CDR2: DFQATT, SNEGSKA (reference sequence). The CDR3 covers 13 residues. CDR3 protein: CSAVRDRGFEQYF.